The 8 T cell receptor beta chains given below trace back to one sample, sequenced in a study of cytomegalovirus exposure and HLA in healthy donors. Sequencing used immunoSEQ multiplex PCR; TCRdb keeps in-frame clones, though not all of them. The sample carries roughly 150,000 clones, approximately 96% recorded once. The sequenced sample consisted of PBMCs. The receptors derive from a woman in her late teens or twenties in good health and CMV-seronegative.

The chain has TRBV27 and TRBJ2-7, with 7 positions matching TRBD1. Germline lookup yields CDR1 MNHEY and CDR2 SMNVEV (reference sequence). The J segment lost 0 bases and the V segment lost 7 bases, leaving 6 bases of the junction unmatched. There are 14 residues in the CDR3. In DNA form, the CDR3 reads TGTGCCAGCACACGAGACAGGGACTCCTACGAGCAGTACTTC. Protein product: CASTRDRDSYEQYF.

The CDR3 sequence: CASNPQGMNTEAFF. The CDR3 DNA reads TGTGCCAGCAACCCCCAGGGGATGAACACTGAAGCTTTCTTT. The chain is built from TRBV6-1 and TRBJ1-1, with a tentative D call TRBD1 (6 bases). V lost 7 bases, J lost 0 bases, and 12 bases lay in between. CDR1 and CDR2 from the germline V gene are MNHNS and SASEGT. The CDR3 runs to 14 residues.

J is TRBJ2-5 and V is TRBV4-1; TRBD2 matches 11 bases. Germline lookup yields CDR1 MGHRA and CDR2 YSYEKL. The CDR3 is 18 amino acids. V lost 1 base and J lost 1; bases outside the gene matches: 8. CDR3 bases: TGCGCCAGCAGCCAAGTAGGGCTAGCGGGGGGTGCCCAAGAGACCCAGTACTTC. This gives the protein CASSQVGLAGGAQETQYF.

The V gene is TRBV6-6, the J gene TRBJ2-3; 9 nucleotides match TRBD1. CDR3 length: 15 residues. V shed 7 bases and J 3 bases; nucleotides not matched to a gene: 8. From germline, CDR1 is MNHNY and CDR2 SVGAGI (reference sequence). CDR3 in amino acids: CASNLQGARTDTQYF. CDR3 in DNA: TGTGCCAGCAACCTACAGGGGGCGCGGACAGATACGCAGTATTTT.

The rearrangement uses TRBV7-9 and TRBJ2-1; 9 positions agree with TRBD2. With 5 bases clipped from V and 8 bases from J, the junction kept 10 bases outside the gene matches. Per germline, CDR1 SEHNR and CDR2 FQNEAQ (reference sequence). The CDR3 is 15 residues long. CDR3 in DNA: TGTGCCAGCAGCCCCGGGACTAGCCCGACCGATGAGCAGTTCTTC. It specifies CASSPGTSPTDEQFF.

This clone was observed a single time. The V and J genes are TRBV16 and TRBJ1-2; no definite D call. The ends were cut back, 1 base at V and 4 bases at J, with 16 bases in the middle. The CDR3 consists of 16 residues. The germline CDR1 and CDR2 sequences are KGHSY and FQNENV. The CDR3 DNA follows: TGTGCCAGCAGCCAATTCTTCGGGATTGAGGGCTATGGCTACACCTTC. It yields the protein CASSQFFGIEGYGYTF.

The DNA of the CDR3 is TGTGCCAGCAGCCAAGCCCGTGGCACAGGGGGCGGTTTCACTGAAGCTTTCTTT. As protein: CASSQARGTGGGFTEAFF. The genes are TRBV14 and TRBJ1-1; 9 nucleotides match TRBD1. Losses at the gene ends were 1 base for V and 4 bases for J; bases not matched to a gene: 13. Germline assignment: CDR1 SGHDN and CDR2 FVKESK. The CDR3 has 18 residues. The entire variable domain, with the rest obtained from reference TRBV14 and TRBJ1-1, is as follows: EAGVTQFPSHSVIEKGQTVTLRCDPISGHDNLYWYRRVMGKEIKFLLHFVKESKQDESGMPNNRFLAERTGGTYSTLKVQPAELEDSGVYFCASSQARGTGGGFTEAFFGQGTRLTVV.

This clone has only one observation. The chain has TRBV5-1 and TRBJ1-2, with D hard to call. V gave up 1 base and J gave up 3 bases, with 10 bases separating them. The length of the CDR3 is 14 residues. CDR1 and CDR2 (germline): SGHRS, YFSETQ. CDR3 coding DNA: TGCGCCAGCAGCTTGCGAGGGATGGACTATGGCTACACCTTC. It translates to CASSLRGMDYGYTF.